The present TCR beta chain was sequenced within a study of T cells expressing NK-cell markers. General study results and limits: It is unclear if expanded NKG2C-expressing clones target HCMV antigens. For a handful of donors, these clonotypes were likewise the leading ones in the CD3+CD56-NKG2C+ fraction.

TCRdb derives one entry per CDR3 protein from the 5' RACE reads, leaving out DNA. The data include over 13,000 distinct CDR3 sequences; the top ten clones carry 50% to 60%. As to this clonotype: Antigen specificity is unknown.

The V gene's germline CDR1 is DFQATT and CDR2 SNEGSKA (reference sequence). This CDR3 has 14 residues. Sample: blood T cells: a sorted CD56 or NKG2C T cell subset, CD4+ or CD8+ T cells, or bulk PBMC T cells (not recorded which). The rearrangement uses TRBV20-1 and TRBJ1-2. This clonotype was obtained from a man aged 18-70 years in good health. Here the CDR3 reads CSARRQREEYGYTF.